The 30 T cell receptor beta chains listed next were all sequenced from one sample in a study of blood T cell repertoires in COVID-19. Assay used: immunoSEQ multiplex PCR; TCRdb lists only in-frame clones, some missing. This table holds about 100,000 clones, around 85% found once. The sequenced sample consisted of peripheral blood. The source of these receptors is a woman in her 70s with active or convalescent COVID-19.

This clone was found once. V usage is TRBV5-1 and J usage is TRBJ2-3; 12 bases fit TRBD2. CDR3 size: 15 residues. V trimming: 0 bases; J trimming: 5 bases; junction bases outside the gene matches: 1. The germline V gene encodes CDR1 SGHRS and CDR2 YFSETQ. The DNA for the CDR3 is TGCGCCAGCAGCTTGGCTAGCGGGGGGGGAGATACGCAGTATTTT. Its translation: CASSLASGGGDTQYF.

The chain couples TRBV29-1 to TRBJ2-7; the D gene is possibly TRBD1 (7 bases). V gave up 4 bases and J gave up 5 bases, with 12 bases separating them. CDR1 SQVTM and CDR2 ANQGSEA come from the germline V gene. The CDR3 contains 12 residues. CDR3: CSVGQGGNEQYF. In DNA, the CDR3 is TGCAGCGTTGGACAGGGAGGCAACGAGCAGTACTTC.

CDR3 sequence (DNA): TGCAGTGCTAGTTTTCAGGGGGAGAGTCAGCCCCAGCATTTT. The encoded protein is CSASFQGESQPQHF. The rearrangement joins TRBV20-1 to TRBJ1-5; 7 bases map to TRBD1. The CDR3 sequence is 14 residues long. CDR1 and CDR2 (germline): DFQATT, SNEGSKA (reference sequence). With 3 bases clipped from V and 6 bases from J, the junction kept 8 bases outside the gene matches.

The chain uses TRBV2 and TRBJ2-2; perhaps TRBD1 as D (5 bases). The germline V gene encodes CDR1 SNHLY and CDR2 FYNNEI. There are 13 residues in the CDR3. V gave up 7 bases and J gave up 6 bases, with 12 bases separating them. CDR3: CASKVGLAGELFF. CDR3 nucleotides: TGTGCCAGCAAAGTGGGGCTGGCCGGGGAGCTGTTTTTT. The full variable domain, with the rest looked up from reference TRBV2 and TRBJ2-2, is EPEVTQTPSHQVTQMGQEVILRCVPISNHLYFYWYRQILGQKVEFLVSFYNNEISEKSEIFDDQFSVERPDGSNFTLKIRSTKLEDSAMYFCASKVGLAGELFFGEGSRLTVL.

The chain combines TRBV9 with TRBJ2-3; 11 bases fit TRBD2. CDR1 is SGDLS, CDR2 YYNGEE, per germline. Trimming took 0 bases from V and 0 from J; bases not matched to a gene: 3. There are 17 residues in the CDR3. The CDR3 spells CASSVGLAGTSTDTQYF. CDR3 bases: TGTGCCAGCAGCGTAGGACTAGCGGGGACAAGCACAGATACGCAGTATTTT.

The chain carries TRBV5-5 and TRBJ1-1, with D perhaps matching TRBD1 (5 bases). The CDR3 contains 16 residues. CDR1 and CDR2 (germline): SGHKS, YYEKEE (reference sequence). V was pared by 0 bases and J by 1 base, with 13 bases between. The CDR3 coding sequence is TGTGCCAGCAGCTTGGCTGGATGGGGCAGGAACACTGAAGCTTTCTTT. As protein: CASSLAGWGRNTEAFF.

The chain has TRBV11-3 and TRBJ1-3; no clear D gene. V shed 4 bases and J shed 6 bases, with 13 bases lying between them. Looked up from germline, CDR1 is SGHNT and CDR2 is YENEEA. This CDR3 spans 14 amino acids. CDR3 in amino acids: CASSSSFYENTIYF. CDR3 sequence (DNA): TGTGCCAGCAGCTCCTCGTTCTACGAAAACACCATATATTTT.

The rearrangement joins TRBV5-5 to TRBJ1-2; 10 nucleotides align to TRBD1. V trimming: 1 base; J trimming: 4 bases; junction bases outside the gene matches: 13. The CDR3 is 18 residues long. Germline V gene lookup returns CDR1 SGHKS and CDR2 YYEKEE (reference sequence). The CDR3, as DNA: TGTGCCAGCAGCTTGTCATCGGGACAGGGGCCTCTCGTCTATGGCTACACCTTC. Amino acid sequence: CASSLSSGQGPLVYGYTF.

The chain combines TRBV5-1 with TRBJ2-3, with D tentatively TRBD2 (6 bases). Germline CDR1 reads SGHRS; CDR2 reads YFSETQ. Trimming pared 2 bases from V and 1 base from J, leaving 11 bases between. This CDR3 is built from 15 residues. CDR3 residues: CASSLSSAGTDTQYF. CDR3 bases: TGCGCCAGCAGCTTATCTAGCGCCGGCACAGATACGCAGTATTTT.

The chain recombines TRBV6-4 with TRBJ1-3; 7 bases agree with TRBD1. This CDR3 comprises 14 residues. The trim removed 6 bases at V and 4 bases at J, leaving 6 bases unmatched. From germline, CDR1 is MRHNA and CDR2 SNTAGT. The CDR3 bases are TGTGCCAGCAGGAGGGACAGTTTGGGAAACACCATATATTTT. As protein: CASRRDSLGNTIYF.

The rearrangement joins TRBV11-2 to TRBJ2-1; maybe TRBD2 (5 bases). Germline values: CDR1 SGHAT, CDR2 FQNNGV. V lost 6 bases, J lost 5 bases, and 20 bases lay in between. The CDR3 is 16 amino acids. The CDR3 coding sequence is TGTGCCAGCAGGAAACTTCGAGGGAGAACGAACAATGAGCAGTTCTTC. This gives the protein CASRKLRGRTNNEQFF. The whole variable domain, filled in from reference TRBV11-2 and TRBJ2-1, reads EAGVAQSPRYKIIEKRQSVAFWCNPISGHATLYWYQQILGQGPKLLIQFQNNGVVDDSQLPKDRFSAERLKGVDSTLKIQPAKLEDSAVYLCASRKLRGRTNNEQFFGPGTRLTVL.

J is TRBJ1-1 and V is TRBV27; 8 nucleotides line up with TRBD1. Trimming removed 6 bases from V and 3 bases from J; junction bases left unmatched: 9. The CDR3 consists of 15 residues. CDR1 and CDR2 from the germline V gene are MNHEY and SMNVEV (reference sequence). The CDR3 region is CASRRQGRGDTEAFF. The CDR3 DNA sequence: TGTGCCAGCAGGAGACAGGGGAGAGGGGACACTGAAGCTTTCTTT.

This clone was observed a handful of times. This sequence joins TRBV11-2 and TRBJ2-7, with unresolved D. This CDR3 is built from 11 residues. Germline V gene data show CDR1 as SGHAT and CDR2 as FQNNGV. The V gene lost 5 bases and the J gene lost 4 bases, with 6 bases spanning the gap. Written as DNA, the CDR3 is TGTGCCAGCAGCAATCAGTACGAGCAGTACTTC. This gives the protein CASSNQYEQYF.

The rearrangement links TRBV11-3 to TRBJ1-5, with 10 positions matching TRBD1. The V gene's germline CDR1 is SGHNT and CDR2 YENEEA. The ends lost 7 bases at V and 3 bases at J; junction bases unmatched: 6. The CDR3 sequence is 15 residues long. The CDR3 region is CASTRDRGYNQPQHF. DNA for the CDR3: TGTGCCAGCACCCGGGACAGGGGATACAATCAGCCCCAGCATTTT.

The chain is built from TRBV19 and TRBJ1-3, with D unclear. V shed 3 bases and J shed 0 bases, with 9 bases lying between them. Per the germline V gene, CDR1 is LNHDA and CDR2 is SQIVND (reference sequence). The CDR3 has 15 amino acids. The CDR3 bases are TGTGCCAGTAGTATCCCCCCGAGCTCTGGAAACACCATATATTTT. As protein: CASSIPPSSGNTIYF.

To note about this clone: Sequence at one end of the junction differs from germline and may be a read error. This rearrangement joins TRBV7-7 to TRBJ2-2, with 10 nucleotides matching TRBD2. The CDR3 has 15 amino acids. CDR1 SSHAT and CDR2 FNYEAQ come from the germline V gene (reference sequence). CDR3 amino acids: CASSLPSGRTGELFF. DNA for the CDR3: TGTGCTAGCAGCTTACCTAGCGGGAGAACTGGGGAGCTGTTTTTT.

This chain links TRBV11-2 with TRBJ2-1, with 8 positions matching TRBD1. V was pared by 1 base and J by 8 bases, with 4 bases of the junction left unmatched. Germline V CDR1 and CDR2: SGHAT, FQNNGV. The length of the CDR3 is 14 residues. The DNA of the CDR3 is TGTGCCAGCAGCTTAGGGACAGGGTGGGATGAGCAGTTCTTC. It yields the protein CASSLGTGWDEQFF.

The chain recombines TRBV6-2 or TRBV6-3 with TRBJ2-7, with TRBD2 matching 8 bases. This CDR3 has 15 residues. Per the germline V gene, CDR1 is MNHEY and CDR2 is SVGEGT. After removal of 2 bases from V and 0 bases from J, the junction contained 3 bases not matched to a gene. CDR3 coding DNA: TGTGCCAGCAGTTACAGCGGGGGCAGCTCCTACGAGCAGTACTTC. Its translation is CASSYSGGSSYEQYF.

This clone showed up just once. CDR3 DNA sequence: TGTGCCAGCAGCTTAGGGGGACAGGCGCACACAGATACGCAGTATTTT. This codes for CASSLGGQAHTDTQYF. V usage is TRBV11-2 and J usage is TRBJ2-3; 8 bases match TRBD1. Trimming at V came to 1 base and at J to 2 bases, leaving 5 bases not matched to a gene. Germline loops: CDR1 SGHAT, CDR2 FQNNGV. The CDR3 runs 16 residues.

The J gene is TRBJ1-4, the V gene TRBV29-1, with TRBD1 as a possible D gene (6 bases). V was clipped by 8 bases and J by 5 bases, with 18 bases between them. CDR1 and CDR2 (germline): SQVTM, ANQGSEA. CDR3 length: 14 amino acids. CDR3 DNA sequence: TGCAGCTCTCTAGCAGGGGCACCAAATGAAAAACTGTTTTTT. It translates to CSSLAGAPNEKLFF.

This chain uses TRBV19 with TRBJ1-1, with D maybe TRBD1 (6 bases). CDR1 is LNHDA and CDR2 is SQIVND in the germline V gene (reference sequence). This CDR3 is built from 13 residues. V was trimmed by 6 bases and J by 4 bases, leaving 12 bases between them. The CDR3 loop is CASSQGSSTEAFF. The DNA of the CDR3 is TGTGCCAGTAGCCAGGGGTCGAGCACTGAAGCTTTCTTT.

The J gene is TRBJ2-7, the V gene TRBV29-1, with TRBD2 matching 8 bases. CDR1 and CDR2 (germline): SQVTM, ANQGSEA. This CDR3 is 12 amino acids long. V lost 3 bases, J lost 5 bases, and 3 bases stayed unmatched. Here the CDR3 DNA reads TGCAGCGTTGATAATAGCGGGGACGAGCAGTACTTC. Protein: CSVDNSGDEQYF.

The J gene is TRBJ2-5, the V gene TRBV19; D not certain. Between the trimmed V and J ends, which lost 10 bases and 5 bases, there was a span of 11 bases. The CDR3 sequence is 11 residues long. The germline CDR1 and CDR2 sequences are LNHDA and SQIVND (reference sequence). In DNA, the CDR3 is TGTGCCACTGCAGGATACGAGACCCAGTACTTC. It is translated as CATAGYETQYF.

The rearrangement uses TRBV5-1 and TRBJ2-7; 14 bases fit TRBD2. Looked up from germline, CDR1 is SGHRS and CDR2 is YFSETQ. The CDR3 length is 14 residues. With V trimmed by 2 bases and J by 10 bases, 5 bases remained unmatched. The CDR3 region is CASSFGLAGGVQYF. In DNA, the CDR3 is TGCGCCAGCAGCTTTGGACTAGCGGGAGGTGTACAGTACTTC. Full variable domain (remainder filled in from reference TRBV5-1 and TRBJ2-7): KAGVTQTPRYLIKTRGQQVTLSCSPISGHRSVSWYQQTPGQGLQFLFEYFSETQRNKGNFPGRFSGRQFSNSRSEMNVSTLELGDSALYLCASSFGLAGGVQYFGPGTRLTVT.

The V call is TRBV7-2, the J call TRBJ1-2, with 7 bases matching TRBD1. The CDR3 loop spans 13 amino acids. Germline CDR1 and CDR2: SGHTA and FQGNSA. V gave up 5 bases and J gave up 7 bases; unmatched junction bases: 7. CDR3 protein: CASSPGQMVGYTF. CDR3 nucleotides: TGTGCCAGCAGCCCGGGACAGATGGTTGGCTACACCTTC.

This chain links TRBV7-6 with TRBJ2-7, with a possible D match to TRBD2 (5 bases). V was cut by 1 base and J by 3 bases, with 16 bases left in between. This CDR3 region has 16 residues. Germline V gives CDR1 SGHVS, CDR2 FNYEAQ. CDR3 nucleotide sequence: TGTGCCAGCAGCTTAGTTACCAGCGGTATGATCTACGAGCAGTACTTC. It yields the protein CASSLVTSGMIYEQYF.

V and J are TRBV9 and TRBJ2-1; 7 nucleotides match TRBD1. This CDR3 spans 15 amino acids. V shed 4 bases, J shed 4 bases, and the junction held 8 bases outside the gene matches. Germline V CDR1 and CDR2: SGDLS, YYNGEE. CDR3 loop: CASSSRDRIYNEQFF. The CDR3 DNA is TGTGCCAGCAGCAGTCGGGACAGAATATACAATGAGCAGTTCTTC.

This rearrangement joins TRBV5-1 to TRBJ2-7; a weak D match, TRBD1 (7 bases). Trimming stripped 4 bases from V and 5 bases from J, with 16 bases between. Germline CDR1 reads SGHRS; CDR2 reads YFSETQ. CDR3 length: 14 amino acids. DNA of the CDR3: TGCGCCAGCAGCCGAGCGGGCAGGGGGGACGAGCAGTACTTC. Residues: CASSRAGRGDEQYF.

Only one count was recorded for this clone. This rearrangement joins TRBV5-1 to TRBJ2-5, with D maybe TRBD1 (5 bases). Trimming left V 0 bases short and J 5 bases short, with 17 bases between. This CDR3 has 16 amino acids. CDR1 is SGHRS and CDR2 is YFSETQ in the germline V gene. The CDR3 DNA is TGCGCCAGCAGCTTGGGGGGCCTTTTTGGTCGGGAGACCCAGTACTTC. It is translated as CASSLGGLFGRETQYF. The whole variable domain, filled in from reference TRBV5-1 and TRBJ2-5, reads KAGVTQTPRYLIKTRGQQVTLSCSPISGHRSVSWYQQTPGQGLQFLFEYFSETQRNKGNFPGRFSGRQFSNSRSEMNVSTLELGDSALYLCASSLGGLFGRETQYFGPGTRLLVL.

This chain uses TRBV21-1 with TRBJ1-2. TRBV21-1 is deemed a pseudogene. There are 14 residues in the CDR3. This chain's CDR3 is CASSTHQTGGGYTF. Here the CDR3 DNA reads TGTGCCAGCAGCACTCACCAGACCGGCGGTGGCTACACCTTC.